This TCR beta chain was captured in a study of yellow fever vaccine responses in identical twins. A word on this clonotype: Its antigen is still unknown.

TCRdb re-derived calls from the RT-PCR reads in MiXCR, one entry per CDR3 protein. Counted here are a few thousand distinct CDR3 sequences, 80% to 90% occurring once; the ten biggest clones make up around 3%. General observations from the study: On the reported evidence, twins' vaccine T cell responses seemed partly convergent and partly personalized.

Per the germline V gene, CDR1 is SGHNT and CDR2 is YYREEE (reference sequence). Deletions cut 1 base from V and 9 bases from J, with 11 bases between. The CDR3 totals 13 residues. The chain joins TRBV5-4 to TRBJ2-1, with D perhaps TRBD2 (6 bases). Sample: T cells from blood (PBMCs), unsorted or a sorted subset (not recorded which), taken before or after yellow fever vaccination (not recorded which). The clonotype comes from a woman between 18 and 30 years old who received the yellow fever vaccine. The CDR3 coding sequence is TGTGCCAGCAGCTTGAGGGGACTCGGTGAGCAGTTCTTC. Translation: CASSLRGLGEQFF.